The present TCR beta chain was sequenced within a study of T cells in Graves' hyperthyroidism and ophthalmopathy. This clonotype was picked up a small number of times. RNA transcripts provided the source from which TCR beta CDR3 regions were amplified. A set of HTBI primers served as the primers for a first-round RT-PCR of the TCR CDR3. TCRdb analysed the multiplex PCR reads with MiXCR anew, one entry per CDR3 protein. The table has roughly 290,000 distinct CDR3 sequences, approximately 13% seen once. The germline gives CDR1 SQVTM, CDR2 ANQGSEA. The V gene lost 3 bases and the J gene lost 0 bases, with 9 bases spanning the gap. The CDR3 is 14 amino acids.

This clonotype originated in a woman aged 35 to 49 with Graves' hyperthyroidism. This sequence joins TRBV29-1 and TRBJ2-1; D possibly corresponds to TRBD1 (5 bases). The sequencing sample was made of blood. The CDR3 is CSVEGHISYNEQFF. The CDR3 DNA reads TGCAGCGTTGAGGGGCATATCTCCTACAATGAGCAGTTCTTC.